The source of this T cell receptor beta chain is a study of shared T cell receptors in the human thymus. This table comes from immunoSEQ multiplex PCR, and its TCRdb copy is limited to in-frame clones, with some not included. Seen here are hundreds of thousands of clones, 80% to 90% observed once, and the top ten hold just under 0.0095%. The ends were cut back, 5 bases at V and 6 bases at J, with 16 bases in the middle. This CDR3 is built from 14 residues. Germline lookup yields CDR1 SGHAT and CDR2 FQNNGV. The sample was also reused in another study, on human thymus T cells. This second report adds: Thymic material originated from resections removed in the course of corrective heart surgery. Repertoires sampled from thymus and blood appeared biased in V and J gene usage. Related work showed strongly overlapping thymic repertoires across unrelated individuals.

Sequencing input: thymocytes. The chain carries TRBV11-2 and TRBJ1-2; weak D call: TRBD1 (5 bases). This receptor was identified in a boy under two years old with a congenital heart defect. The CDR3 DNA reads TGTGCCAGCAGCGCTTACAGGAGAACAAATGGCTACACCTTC. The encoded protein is CASSAYRRTNGYTF.